The clone carrying this T cell receptor (beta chain) was seen ten or more times. Its specificity is unknown. This sample stems from a study of T-cell reconstitution after alpha-beta-depleted transplantation in children. Regarding the study as a whole: Surviving recipient cells, namely T cells and thymic progenitors, were the source of high day-60 TCRbeta diversity in some patients. Two months or so post-transplant, alpha-beta T cells reportedly derived from several hundred expanded graft clones. It was newly produced T cells that mostly accounted for T-cell counts and diversity one year after transplant.

Preparation of the TCRbeta library involved a method that used unique molecular identifiers. TCRdb reanalysed the PCR reads using MiXCR and keeps one entry per CDR3 protein. The top ten clones hold about a quarter of a sample with roughly 280,000 distinct CDR3 sequences, roughly 10% of them seen once. The CDR3 sequence is 18 residues long. V shed 0 bases, J shed 0 bases, and the junction held 6 bases outside the gene matches. The V gene's germline CDR1 is SGHRS and CDR2 YFSETQ. The chain carries TRBV5-1 and TRBJ2-1; 10 nucleotides align to TRBD2. This TCR was sampled from a male patient under 10 years old who had a stem cell transplant for chronic granulomatous disease, so the T cells may come from the graft donor. The material was peripheral blood, obtained 180 days after TCRalphabeta/CD19-depleted stem cell transplant. CDR3: CASSLETSGASSYNEQFF. CDR3 bases: TGCGCCAGCAGCTTGGAAACTAGCGGGGCGAGCTCCTACAATGAGCAGTTCTTC. The complete variable domain, with remaining parts taken from reference TRBV5-1 and TRBJ2-1, reads KAGVTQTPRYLIKTRGQQVTLSCSPISGHRSVSWYQQTPGQGLQFLFEYFSETQRNKGNFPGRFSGRQFSNSRSEMNVSTLELGDSALYLCASSLETSGASSYNEQFFGPGTRLTVL.